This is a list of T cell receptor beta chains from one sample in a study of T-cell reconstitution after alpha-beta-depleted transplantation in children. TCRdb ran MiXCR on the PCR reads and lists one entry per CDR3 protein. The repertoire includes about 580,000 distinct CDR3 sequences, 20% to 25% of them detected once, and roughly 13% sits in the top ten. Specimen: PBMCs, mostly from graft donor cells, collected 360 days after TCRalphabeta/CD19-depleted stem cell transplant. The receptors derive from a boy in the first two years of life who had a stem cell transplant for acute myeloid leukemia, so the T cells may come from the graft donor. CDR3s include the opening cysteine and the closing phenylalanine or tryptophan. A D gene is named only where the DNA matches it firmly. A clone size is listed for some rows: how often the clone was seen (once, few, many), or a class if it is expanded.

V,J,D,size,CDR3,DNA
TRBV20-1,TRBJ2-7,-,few,CSAPRGGAGEQYF,TGCAGTGCTCCTCGTGGTGGGGCGGGCGAGCAGTACTTC
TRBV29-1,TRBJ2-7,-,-,CSVENPDTPYEQYF,TGCAGCGTTGAGAACCCGGACACCCCCTACGAGCAGTACTTC
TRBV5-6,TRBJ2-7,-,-,CASSGLDSYEQYF,TGTGCCAGCAGCGGTTTGGACTCCTACGAGCAGTACTTC
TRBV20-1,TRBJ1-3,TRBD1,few,CSARGGPRGVGNTIYF,TGCAGTGCTAGGGGGGGTCCCAGGGGGGTTGGAAACACCATATATTTT
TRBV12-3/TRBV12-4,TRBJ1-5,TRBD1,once,CASRSLTGFNQPQHF,TGTGCCAGCCGATCGTTGACAGGGTTCAATCAGCCCCAGCATTTT
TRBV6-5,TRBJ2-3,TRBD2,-,CASSYSRPAGGSDTQYF,TGTGCCAGCAGTTACTCGAGACCAGCGGGGGGGTCCGATACGCAGTATTTT
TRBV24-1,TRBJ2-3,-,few,CATSDPPQGTDTQYF,TGTGCCACCAGTGACCCTCCTCAGGGCACAGATACGCAGTATTTT
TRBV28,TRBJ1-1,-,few,CASIGGASTEAFF,TGTGCCAGCATCGGGGGCGCGAGCACTGAAGCTTTCTTT
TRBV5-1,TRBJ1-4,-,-,CASRAQVGREKLFF,TGCGCCAGCCGGGCACAGGTCGGACGTGAAAAACTGTTTTTT
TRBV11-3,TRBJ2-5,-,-,CASSSWDGFGTQYF,TGTGCCAGCAGCTCTTGGGACGGGTTCGGGACCCAGTACTTC
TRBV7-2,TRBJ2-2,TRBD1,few,CASSLTGGLDTGELFF,TGTGCCAGCAGCTTAACAGGGGGCTTGGACACCGGGGAGCTGTTTTTT
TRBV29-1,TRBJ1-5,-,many,CSANQPQHF,TGCAGCGCTAATCAGCCCCAGCATTTT
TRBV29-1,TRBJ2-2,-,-,CSVRRDKNTGELFF,TGCAGCGTCCGCAGGGATAAGAACACCGGGGAGCTGTTTTTT
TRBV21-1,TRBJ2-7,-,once,CASSNGGLYEQYF,TGTGCCAGCAGCAACGGGGGGCTATACGAGCAGTACTTC
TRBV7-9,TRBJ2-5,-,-,CASSLEMSETQYF,TGTGCCAGCAGCTTAGAAATGTCAGAGACCCAGTACTTC
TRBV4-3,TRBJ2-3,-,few,CASSPAGTSDLTDTQYF,TGCGCCAGCAGCCCAGCCGGGACATCGGATTTAACAGATACGCAGTATTTT
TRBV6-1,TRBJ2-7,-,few,CASSPGTPIAEQYF,TGTGCCAGCAGCCCGGGGACCCCCATCGCTGAGCAGTACTTC
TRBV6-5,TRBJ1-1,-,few,CASEDSTEAFF,TGTGCCAGCGAGGATTCCACTGAAGCTTTCTTT
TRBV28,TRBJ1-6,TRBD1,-,CASSTTGALHF,TGTGCCAGCAGTACCACAGGGGCCCTCCACTTT
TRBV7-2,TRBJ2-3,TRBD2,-,CASTRAGGPTDTQYF,TGTGCCAGCACTCGAGCGGGGGGACCCACAGATACGCAGTATTTT
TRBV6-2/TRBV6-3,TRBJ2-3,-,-,CASRPGLPRLNTDTQYF,TGTGCCAGCAGACCGGGACTTCCCCGACTTAACACAGATACGCAGTATTTT
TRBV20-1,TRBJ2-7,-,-,CSARPQAFSYEQYF,TGCAGTGCTAGGCCCCAGGCGTTCTCCTACGAGCAGTACTTC
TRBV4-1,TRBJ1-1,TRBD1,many,CASSLDRGGTEAFF,TGCGCCAGCAGCCTCGACAGGGGTGGAACTGAAGCTTTCTTT
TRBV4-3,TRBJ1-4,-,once,CASSQHPKSVENEKLFF,TGCGCCAGCAGCCAGCACCCCAAGTCGGTAGAGAATGAAAAACTGTTTTTT
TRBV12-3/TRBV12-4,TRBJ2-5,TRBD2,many,CASSWALAGLGETQYF,TGTGCCAGCAGCTGGGCTCTAGCGGGGTTGGGAGAGACCCAGTACTTC
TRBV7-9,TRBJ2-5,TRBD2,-,CASSLRLAGEETQYF,TGTGCCAGCAGCTTACGACTAGCGGGGGAAGAGACCCAGTACTTC
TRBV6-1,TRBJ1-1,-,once,CASSESHLRATEAFF,TGTGCCAGCAGTGAATCCCATCTTAGGGCCACTGAAGCTTTCTTT
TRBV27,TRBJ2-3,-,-,CGGVVRAPPDTQYF,TGTGGGGGAGTGGTTCGGGCCCCCCCCGATACGCAGTATTTT
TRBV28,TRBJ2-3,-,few,CASSLPAPSTDTQYF,TGTGCCAGCAGTTTACCTGCTCCTAGCACAGATACGCAGTATTTT
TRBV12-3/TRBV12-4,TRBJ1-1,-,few,CASSLGAGNNEAFF,TGTGCCAGCAGTTTAGGGGCAGGGAACAATGAAGCTTTCTTT
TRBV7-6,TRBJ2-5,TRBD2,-,CASSSSGALYF,TGTGCCAGCAGCTCTAGCGGGGCCCTGTACTTC
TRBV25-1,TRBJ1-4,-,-,CASSEVNEKLFF,TGTGCCAGCAGTGAAGTAAATGAAAAACTGTTTTTT
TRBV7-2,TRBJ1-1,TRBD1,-,CASSKDRSNTEAFF,TGTGCCAGCAGCAAGGACAGGTCGAACACTGAAGCTTTCTTT
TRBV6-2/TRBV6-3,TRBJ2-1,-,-,CASWGQPWGNEQFF,TGTGCCAGCTGGGGGCAACCCTGGGGCAATGAGCAGTTCTTC
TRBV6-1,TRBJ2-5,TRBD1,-,CASLRRTGEETQYF,TGTGCCAGCCTTCGGAGGACAGGGGAAGAGACCCAGTACTTC
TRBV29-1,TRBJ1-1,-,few,CSAWTSMNTEAFF,TGCAGCGCCTGGACGTCCATGAACACTGAAGCTTTCTTT
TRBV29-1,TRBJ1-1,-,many,CSVDGGDNTEAFF,TGCAGCGTCGACGGGGGTGACAACACTGAAGCTTTCTTT
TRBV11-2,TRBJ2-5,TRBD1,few,CASSRGTGGTQETQYF,TGTGCCAGCAGCCGGGGGACAGGCGGGACTCAAGAGACCCAGTACTTC
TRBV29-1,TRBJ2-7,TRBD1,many,CSVQRGTGGNEQYF,TGCAGCGTTCAAAGGGGGACAGGGGGCAACGAGCAGTACTTC
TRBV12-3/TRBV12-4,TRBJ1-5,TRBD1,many,CASGDRGRGNQPQHF,TGTGCCAGCGGGGACAGGGGGCGAGGCAATCAGCCCCAGCATTTT
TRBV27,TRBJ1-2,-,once,CASSPSLGGTNYGYTF,TGTGCCAGCAGTCCCTCCCTTGGGGGGACCAACTATGGCTACACCTTC
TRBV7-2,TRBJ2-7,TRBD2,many,CASSLVGLGPHEQYF,TGTGCCAGCAGCTTAGTGGGACTAGGTCCCCACGAGCAGTACTTC